Each of the 20 T cell receptor beta chains below was sequenced from the same sample in a study of blood T cell repertoires in COVID-19. Only in-frame clones appear in the TCRdb table, and some are missing; sequencing was by immunoSEQ multiplex PCR. Of 30,000 to 45,000 clones listed, around nine tenths were seen once; the top ten hold over 9.5%. The sample consisted of peripheral blood. The receptors stem from a man aged 55 to 70 with active COVID-19.

This chain links TRBV5-1 with TRBJ2-3, with D unresolved. The CDR3 runs 15 residues. V lost 0 bases, J lost 0 bases, and 8 bases lay in between. CDR1 SGHRS and CDR2 YFSETQ come from the germline V gene. The CDR3 loop is CASSLDSSSTDTQYF. CDR3 bases: TGCGCCAGCAGCTTGGATAGTTCTAGCACAGATACGCAGTATTTT.

CDR3 nucleotides: TGTGCCAGCAGCGCCGGCCAGGGGTGGGGGAATGGCTACACCTTC. Its protein is CASSAGQGWGNGYTF. This rearrangement joins TRBV7-9 to TRBJ1-2, with a weak D call TRBD1 (6 bases). In germline, CDR1 is SEHNR, CDR2 FQNEAQ (reference sequence). There are 15 residues in the CDR3. V was cut by 5 bases and J by 6 bases, with 19 bases left in between.

V gene TRBV6-2 or TRBV6-3 combines with J gene TRBJ1-4; D not certain. The V gene's germline CDR1 is MNHEY and CDR2 SVGEGT. CDR3 length: 15 amino acids. Trimming pared 4 bases from V and 7 bases from J, leaving 16 bases between. The CDR3 DNA is TGTGCCAGCAGTTCCCGGCCCGCCTCGGGTGAAAAACTGTTTTTT. It encodes CASSSRPASGEKLFF.

This clone was found a few times. V is TRBV2 and J is TRBJ1-6, with 8 bases identical to TRBD1. This CDR3 contains 15 residues. CDR1 and CDR2 (germline): SNHLY, FYNNEI. V lost 1 base and J lost 6; bases outside the gene matches: 2. CDR3 DNA: TGTGCCAGCAGTGAAGTCGGACAGGGTAATTCACCCCTCCACTTT. Residues: CASSEVGQGNSPLHF.

V is TRBV27 and J is TRBJ1-4; TRBD1 matches 8 bases. The germline V gene has CDR1 MNHEY and CDR2 SMNVEV (reference sequence). The length of the CDR3 is 16 residues. The V and J ends lost 6 bases and 3 bases, in that order; junction bases with no gene match: 9. The DNA of the CDR3 is TGTGCCAGCAGGGCCTCCCAGGGGGCAGCTAATGAAAAACTGTTTTTT. It yields the protein CASRASQGAANEKLFF.

The chain uses TRBV4-1 and TRBJ1-5; the match to TRBD1 covers 8 bases. This CDR3 contains 16 residues. CDR1 and CDR2 from the germline V gene are MGHRA and YSYEKL. J gave up 0 bases and V 3 bases, and 4 bases lay outside the gene matches. The CDR3 nucleotides are TGCGCCAGCAGCCAGACAGGGGAAAATAGCAATCAGCCCCAGCATTTT. It codes for CASSQTGENSNQPQHF.

The chain links TRBV9 to TRBJ2-2; TRBD2 aligns across 13 bases. Germline CDR1 SGDLS, CDR2 YYNGEE. Trimming at V came to 4 bases and at J to 6 bases, leaving 9 bases not matched to a gene. The CDR3 runs 17 residues. This CDR3 is CASSPIKTSGRAGELFF. The CDR3 region has the DNA TGTGCCAGCAGCCCTATAAAAACTAGCGGGAGGGCCGGGGAGCTGTTTTTT.

The chain recombines TRBV28 with TRBJ1-1; D gene uncertain. The CDR3 consists of 10 residues. Germline V gene data show CDR1 as MDHEN and CDR2 as SYDVKM. Between the trimmed V and J ends, which lost 7 bases and 7 bases, there was a span of 7 bases. The CDR3 nucleotides read TGTGCCAGCACGGGGATTGAAGCTTTCTTT. Amino acids: CASTGIEAFF. Variable domain in full (rest from reference TRBV28 and TRBJ1-1): DVKVTQSSRYLVKRTGEKVFLECVQDMDHENMFWYRQDPGLGLRLIYFSYDVKMKEKGDIPEGYSVSREKKERFSLILESASTNQTSMYLCASTGIEAFFGQGTRLTVV.

This chain uses TRBV7-8 with TRBJ2-5, with TRBD1 as a possible D gene (5 bases). The length of the CDR3 is 14 residues. CDR1 is SGHVS, CDR2 FQNEAQ, per germline. Trimming removed 4 bases from V and 1 base from J, with 10 bases in between. The CDR3 bases are TGTGCCAGCAGCTCGGCGACAGTCCAAGAGACCCAGTACTTC. Translation gives CASSSATVQETQYF. Combining the CDR3 with reference TRBV7-8 and TRBJ2-5 gives the whole variable domain GAGVSQSPRYKVAKRGQDVALRCDPISGHVSLFWYQQALGQGPEFLTYFQNEAQLDKSGLPSDRFFAERPEGSVSTLKIQRTQQEDSAVYLCASSSATVQETQYFGPGTRLLVL.

This clone occurred once. The chain is built from TRBV15 and TRBJ1-5; D uncertain. Trimming shortened V by 0 bases and J by 7 bases, and 13 bases separated the two germline ends. The CDR3 loop spans 15 amino acids. The germline CDR1 and CDR2 sequences are LNHNV and YYDKDF (reference sequence). CDR3 nucleotide sequence: TGTGCCACCAGCAGAGATCTTGGAGGGAGCCAGCCCCAGCATTTT. This encodes CATSRDLGGSQPQHF.

This chain links TRBV2 with TRBJ1-6; no clear D gene. There are 14 residues in the CDR3. The V gene lost 6 bases and the J gene lost 13 bases, with 19 bases spanning the gap. Germline values: CDR1 SNHLY, CDR2 FYNNEI. The CDR3 region has the DNA TGTGCCAGCAGCGCGGCCCCCGGAGGGTTCCCCCTCCACTTT. Translating it yields CASSAAPGGFPLHF.

This clone was seen a few times. V is TRBV11-2 and J is TRBJ2-7, with 11 bases fitting TRBD2. Germline CDR1 is SGHAT and CDR2 is FQNNGV. The CDR3 loop spans 15 amino acids. V lost 1 base and J lost 4; bases outside the gene matches: 3. CDR3 nucleotides: TGTGCCAGCAGCTTAGGCGCTAGCGGGAGGTACGAGCAGTACTTC. Translation: CASSLGASGRYEQYF. The complete variable domain, with remaining parts taken from reference TRBV11-2 and TRBJ2-7, reads EAGVAQSPRYKIIEKRQSVAFWCNPISGHATLYWYQQILGQGPKLLIQFQNNGVVDDSQLPKDRFSAERLKGVDSTLKIQPAKLEDSAVYLCASSLGASGRYEQYFGPGTRLTVT.

The chain employs TRBV18 and TRBJ2-3, with TRBD1 identical over 8 bases. Germline lookup yields CDR1 KGHSH and CDR2 LQKENI. J lost 1 base, V lost 3 bases, and 6 bases had no gene match. This CDR3 is built from 16 residues. Here the CDR3 DNA reads TGTGCCAGCTCACCGCAAACAGGGGGTGGCACAGATACGCAGTATTTT. This translates into CASSPQTGGGTDTQYF.

The gene calls are TRBV20-1 and TRBJ1-4, with unresolved D. Looked up from germline, CDR1 is DFQATT and CDR2 is SNEGSKA (reference sequence). The CDR3 has 13 residues. With 3 bases removed from V and 4 bases from J, the gap between germline ends came to 9 bases. The CDR3 DNA reads as TGCAGTGCTAGTAACAGCTTTAATGAAAAACTGTTTTTT. This sequence encodes CSASNSFNEKLFF.

This sequence joins TRBV5-1 and TRBJ2-1, with 10 bases identical to TRBD2. Germline assignment: CDR1 SGHRS and CDR2 YFSETQ. CDR3 length equals 15 residues. With V trimmed by 4 bases and J by 5 bases, 6 bases remained unmatched. The CDR3 nucleotides read TGCGCCAGCAGCCCTGGACTAGCGGAAAACAATGAGCAGTTCTTC. It codes for CASSPGLAENNEQFF.

This chain joins TRBV5-1 and TRBJ2-2; a weak D match, TRBD1 (6 bases). Germline loops: CDR1 SGHRS, CDR2 YFSETQ. The CDR3 is made up of 13 amino acids. Trimming pared 4 bases from V and 7 bases from J, leaving 11 bases between. The CDR3 DNA is TGCGCCAGCAGCCCGACAGGTATCGGGGAGCTGTTTTTT. Amino acid sequence: CASSPTGIGELFF.

The chain carries TRBV11-2 and TRBJ2-7; D possibly corresponds to TRBD2 (5 bases). The V end lost 5 bases, the J end lost 0 bases, and 14 bases lay between the germline ends. Germline CDR1 is SGHAT and CDR2 is FQNNGV. The CDR3 spans 15 residues. This chain's CDR3 is CASSAPGLSSYEQYF. CDR3 nucleotide sequence: TGTGCCAGCAGCGCTCCCGGACTTAGCTCCTACGAGCAGTACTTC.

J is TRBJ2-7 and V is TRBV27; D uncertain. This CDR3 has 11 amino acids. Germline V lookup: CDR1 MNHEY, CDR2 SMNVEV (reference sequence). V was trimmed by 5 bases and J by 0 bases, leaving 2 bases between them. CDR3 bases: TGTGCCAGCAGTCGCTCCTACGAGCAGTACTTC. It yields the protein CASSRSYEQYF.

The J gene is TRBJ2-7, the V gene TRBV4-3; TRBD1 aligns across 10 bases. Trimming at V came to 4 bases and at J to 7 bases, leaving 7 bases not matched to a gene. This CDR3 spans 14 amino acids. Germline V gives CDR1 LGHNA, CDR2 YSLEER. The CDR3 loop is CASSLDRGLGEQYF. CDR3 in DNA: TGCGCCAGCAGCCTTGACAGGGGGCTCGGGGAGCAGTACTTC.

This chain links TRBV13 with TRBJ2-7; 7 nucleotides align to TRBD1. J gave up 4 bases and V 4 bases, and 13 bases lay outside the gene matches. Germline V CDR1 and CDR2: PRHDT, FYEKMQ (reference sequence). The CDR3 spans 16 residues. The DNA of the CDR3 is TGTGCCAGCAGCTCCGCAGAAGGGGGCACAGGGTACGAGCAGTACTTC. Its protein product is CASSSAEGGTGYEQYF.